The text below deals with one T cell receptor (beta chain). What it binds is unknown. The germline gives CDR1 SGHTA, CDR2 FQGNSA. With V trimmed by 5 bases and J by 10 bases, 9 bases remained unmatched. This CDR3 is 15 amino acids long. This entry is derived from a study of cytomegalovirus exposure and HLA in healthy donors. Study conclusions and caveats: A reported reduction in N-insertions relative to the roughly 710-donor mean was seen in an Asian-associated ancestry cluster in a later analysis.

PCR amplification relied on 60 Vbeta primers (plus 13 Jbeta primers). Clones were sequenced by immunoSEQ multiplex PCR, and TCRdb holds only the in-frame ones, with some missing. This sample has around 170,000 clones, with 70% to 80% found just once. This rearrangement joins TRBV7-2 to TRBJ2-1; 12 bases are a match to TRBD2. This clonotype was obtained from a man aged 55 to 70 in good health and CMV-seronegative. Sequences were obtained from PBMCs. DNA for the CDR3: TGTGCCAGCAGCCCCCGGACTAGCGGGGCCGGGGAGCAGTTCTTC. Translating gives CASSPRTSGAGEQFF.